This TCR beta chain was obtained from a study of monozygotic twins with inflammatory bowel disease. Study results and limitations: Twins with IBD had fewer clonotypes in common with others than healthy twins, particularly during disease activity.

About this clonotype itself: Its matching antigen is unknown.

RNA in its total form was extracted from whole blood, and T cells were not sorted. Germline V gene data show CDR1 as SGHTA and CDR2 as FQGNSA. This CDR3 region has 16 residues. The UMIs carried a 6-nucleotide sample barcode, and they were added by template switching. TCRdb reanalyzed the 5' RACE reads and collapses them to one entry per CDR3 protein, without DNA. The repertoire table contains roughly 150,000 distinct CDR3 sequences. The sequence came from a human donor with ulcerative colitis or Crohn's disease, or a healthy co-twin of an affected twin (not recorded which). The chain employs TRBV7-2 and TRBJ1-3. Sequencing was performed on blood. The CDR3 loop reads CASSLVSPSSGNTIYF.